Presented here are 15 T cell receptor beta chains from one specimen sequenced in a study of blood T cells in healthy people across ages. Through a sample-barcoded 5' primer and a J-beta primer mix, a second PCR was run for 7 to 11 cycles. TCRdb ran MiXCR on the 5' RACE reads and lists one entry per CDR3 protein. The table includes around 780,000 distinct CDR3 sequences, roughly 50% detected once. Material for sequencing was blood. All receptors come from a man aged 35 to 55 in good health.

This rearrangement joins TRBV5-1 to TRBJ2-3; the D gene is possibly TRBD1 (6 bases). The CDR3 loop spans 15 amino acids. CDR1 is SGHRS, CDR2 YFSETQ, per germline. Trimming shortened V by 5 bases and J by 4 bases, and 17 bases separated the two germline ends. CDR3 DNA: TGCGCCAGCAGAACAGGGAGAGGGTTTCCAGATACGCAGTATTTT. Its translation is CASRTGRGFPDTQYF.

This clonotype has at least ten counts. The CDR3 DNA reads TGTGCCAGCAGTTTATTCGGCGGGGGGACTTGGGATGAGCAGTTCTTC. As protein: CASSLFGGGTWDEQFF. This chain connects TRBV6-2 or TRBV6-3 to TRBJ2-1; 8 bases are a match to TRBD2. This CDR3 spans 16 amino acids. The V gene's germline CDR1 is MNHEY and CDR2 SVGEGT. After removal of 4 bases from V and 8 bases from J, the junction contained 13 bases not matched to a gene.

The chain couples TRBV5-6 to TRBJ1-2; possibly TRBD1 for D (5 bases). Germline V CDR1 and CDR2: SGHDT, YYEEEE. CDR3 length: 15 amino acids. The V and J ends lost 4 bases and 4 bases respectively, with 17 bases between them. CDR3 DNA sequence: TGTGCCAGCAGCGGCCCCCAGGGAGGCGCCTATGGCTACACCTTC. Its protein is CASSGPQGGAYGYTF.

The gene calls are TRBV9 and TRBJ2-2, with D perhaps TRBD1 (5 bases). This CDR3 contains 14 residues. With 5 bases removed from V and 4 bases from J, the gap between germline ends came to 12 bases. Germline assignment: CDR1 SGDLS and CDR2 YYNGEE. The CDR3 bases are TGTGCCAGCAGAGTGACAGAAAGCACCGGGGAGCTGTTTTTT. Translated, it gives CASRVTESTGELFF.

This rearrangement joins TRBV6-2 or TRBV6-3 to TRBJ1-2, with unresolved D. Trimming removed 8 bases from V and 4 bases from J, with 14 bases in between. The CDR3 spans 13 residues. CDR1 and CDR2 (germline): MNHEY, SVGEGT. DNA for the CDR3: TGTGCCAGCTCAGGAGCTGTGAGCTATGGCTACACCTTC. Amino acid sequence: CASSGAVSYGYTF.

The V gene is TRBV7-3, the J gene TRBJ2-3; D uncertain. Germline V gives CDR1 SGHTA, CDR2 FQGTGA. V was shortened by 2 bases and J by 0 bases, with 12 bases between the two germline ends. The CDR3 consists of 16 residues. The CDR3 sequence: CASSLPMQHSTDTQYF. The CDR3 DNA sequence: TGTGCCAGCAGCTTACCTATGCAACACAGCACAGATACGCAGTATTTT.

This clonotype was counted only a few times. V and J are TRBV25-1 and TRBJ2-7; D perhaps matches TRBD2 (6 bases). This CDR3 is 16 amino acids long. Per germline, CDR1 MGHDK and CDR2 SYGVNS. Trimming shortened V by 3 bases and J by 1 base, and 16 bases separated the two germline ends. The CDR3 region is CASSEWGLGGSYEQYF. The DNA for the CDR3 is TGTGCCAGCAGTGAGTGGGGCCTGGGGGGTTCCTACGAGCAGTACTTC.

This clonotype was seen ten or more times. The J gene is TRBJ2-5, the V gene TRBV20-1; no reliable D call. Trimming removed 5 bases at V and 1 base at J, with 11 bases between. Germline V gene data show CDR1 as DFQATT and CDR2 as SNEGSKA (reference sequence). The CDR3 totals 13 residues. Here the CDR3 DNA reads TGCAGTGCTCCCGACGGTCGCCAAGAGACCCAGTACTTC. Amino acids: CSAPDGRQETQYF.

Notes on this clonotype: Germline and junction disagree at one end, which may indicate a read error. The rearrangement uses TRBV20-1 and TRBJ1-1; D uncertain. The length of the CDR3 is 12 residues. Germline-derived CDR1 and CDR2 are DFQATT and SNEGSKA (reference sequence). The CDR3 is CSARDLNTEAFF. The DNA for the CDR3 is TGCAGTGCCAGAGATCTGAACACTGAAGCTTTCTTT.

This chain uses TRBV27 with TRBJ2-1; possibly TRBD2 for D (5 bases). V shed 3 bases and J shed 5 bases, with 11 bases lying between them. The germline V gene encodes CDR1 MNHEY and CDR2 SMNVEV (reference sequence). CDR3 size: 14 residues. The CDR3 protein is CASSFLASDNEQFF. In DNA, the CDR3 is TGTGCCAGCAGTTTCTTAGCGTCGGACAATGAGCAGTTCTTC.

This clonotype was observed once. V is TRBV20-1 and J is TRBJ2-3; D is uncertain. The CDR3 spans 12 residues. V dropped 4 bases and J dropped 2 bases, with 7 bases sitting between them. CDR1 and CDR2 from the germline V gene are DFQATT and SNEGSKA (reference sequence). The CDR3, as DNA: TGCAGTGCTAAAAGGTACACAGATACGCAGTATTTT. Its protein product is CSAKRYTDTQYF.

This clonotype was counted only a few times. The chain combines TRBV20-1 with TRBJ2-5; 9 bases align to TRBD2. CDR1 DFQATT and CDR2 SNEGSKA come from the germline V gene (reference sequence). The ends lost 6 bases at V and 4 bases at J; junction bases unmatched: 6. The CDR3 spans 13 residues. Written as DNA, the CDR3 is TGCAGTGCCGGTAGCGGGGGAGGAGAGACCCAGTACTTC. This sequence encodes CSAGSGGGETQYF.

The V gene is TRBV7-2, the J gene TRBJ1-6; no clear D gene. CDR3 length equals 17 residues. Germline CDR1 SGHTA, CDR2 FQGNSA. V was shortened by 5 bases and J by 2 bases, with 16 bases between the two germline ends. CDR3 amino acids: CASSSPVEAAYNSPLHF. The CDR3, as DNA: TGTGCCAGCAGCAGCCCCGTGGAGGCCGCCTATAATTCACCCCTCCACTTT.

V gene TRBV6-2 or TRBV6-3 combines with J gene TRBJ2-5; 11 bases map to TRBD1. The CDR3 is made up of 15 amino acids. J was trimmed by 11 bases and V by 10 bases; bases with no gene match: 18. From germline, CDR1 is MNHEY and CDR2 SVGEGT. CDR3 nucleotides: TGTGCCACGGAAACCGGGACAGGGGGTTCAAATGAGCAGTACTTC. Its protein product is CATETGTGGSNEQYF.

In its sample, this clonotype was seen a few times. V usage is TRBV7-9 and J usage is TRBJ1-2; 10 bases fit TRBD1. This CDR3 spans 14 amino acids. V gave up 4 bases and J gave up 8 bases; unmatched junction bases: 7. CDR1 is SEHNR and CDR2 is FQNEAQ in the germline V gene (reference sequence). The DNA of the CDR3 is TGTGCCAGCAGCTCCGGGACAGGGGTTGAGGGCTACACCTTC. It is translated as CASSSGTGVEGYTF.